The rows below give T cell receptor beta chains drawn from one sample of a study of shared clonotypes between healthy human individuals. Sequencing used immunoSEQ multiplex PCR; TCRdb keeps in-frame clones, though not all of them. Here the sample spans around 940,000 clones, around three quarters being singletons. Material: memory CD4+ T cells sorted from blood. The source of these receptors is a man aged 18 to 35 in good health. Both conserved end residues are part of each CDR3. The D gene is left open where the match is weak. Rows may omit the clone size; those that give it use once, few, many or a size class.

j_call: TRBJ2-5; d_call: .; v_call: TRBV5-1; clone_size: once; cdr3_aa: CASSLDLLQETQYF; cdr3_nt: TGCGCCAGCAGCTTGGATCTACTCCAAGAGACCCAGTACTTC
j_call: TRBJ1-5; d_call: TRBD1; v_call: TRBV19; clone_size: few; cdr3_aa: CASRRDRNSNQPQHF; cdr3_nt: TGTGCCAGTAGGAGGGACAGAAATAGCAATCAGCCCCAGCATTTT
j_call: TRBJ2-6; d_call: .; v_call: TRBV7-2; clone_size: .; cdr3_aa: CASSLEGGHSGANVLTF; cdr3_nt: TGTGCCAGCAGCTTAGAAGGGGGGCACTCTGGGGCCAACGTCCTGACTTTC
j_call: TRBJ2-7; d_call: .; v_call: TRBV18; clone_size: .; cdr3_aa: CASSQTTGFEQYF; cdr3_nt: TGTGCCAGCTCACAGACTACAGGGTTCGAGCAGTACTTC
j_call: TRBJ2-7; d_call: TRBD1; v_call: TRBV19; clone_size: .; cdr3_aa: CASSSPGQGASYEQYF; cdr3_nt: TGTGCCAGTAGTAGCCCGGGACAGGGGGCTTCCTACGAGCAGTACTTC
j_call: TRBJ1-1; d_call: .; v_call: TRBV4-1; clone_size: once; cdr3_aa: CASSQQLSNTEAFF; cdr3_nt: TGCGCCAGCAGCCAACAGCTTTCGAACACTGAAGCTTTCTTT
j_call: TRBJ2-4; d_call: .; v_call: TRBV28; clone_size: .; cdr3_aa: CASSLEGSAKNIQYF; cdr3_nt: TGTGCCAGCAGTTTAGAGGGGTCCGCCAAAAACATTCAGTACTTC
j_call: TRBJ2-1; d_call: .; v_call: TRBV25-1; clone_size: .; cdr3_aa: CAIAGYNEQFF; cdr3_nt: TGTGCCATCGCCGGGTACAATGAGCAGTTCTTC
j_call: TRBJ1-1; d_call: TRBD1; v_call: TRBV5-1; clone_size: .; cdr3_aa: CASSPDRGSLNTEAFF; cdr3_nt: TGCGCCAGCAGCCCCGACAGGGGCTCTCTGAACACTGAAGCTTTCTTT
j_call: TRBJ2-7; d_call: TRBD2; v_call: TRBV7-2; clone_size: .; cdr3_aa: CASSLSRTSGSYEQYF; cdr3_nt: TGTGCCAGCAGCTTAAGCCGGACTAGCGGGAGCTACGAGCAGTACTTC
j_call: TRBJ1-5; d_call: .; v_call: TRBV25-1; clone_size: .; cdr3_aa: CASSEGNQPQHF; cdr3_nt: TGTGCCAGCAGTGAAGGGAATCAGCCCCAGCATTTT
j_call: TRBJ2-7; d_call: .; v_call: TRBV4-1; clone_size: .; cdr3_aa: CASSQEGGSYEQYF; cdr3_nt: TGCGCCAGCAGCCAAGAGGGCGGCTCCTACGAGCAGTACTTC
j_call: TRBJ2-3; d_call: TRBD1; v_call: TRBV5-1; clone_size: few; cdr3_aa: CASSRDSQTSTDTQYF; cdr3_nt: TGCGCCAGCAGCAGGGACAGTCAGACCAGCACAGATACGCAGTATTTT
j_call: TRBJ2-1; d_call: TRBD2; v_call: TRBV10-2; clone_size: .; cdr3_aa: CASSERWTSGLNEQFF; cdr3_nt: TGCGCCAGCAGTGAGAGGTGGACTAGCGGACTCAATGAGCAGTTCTTC
j_call: TRBJ2-3; d_call: .; v_call: TRBV5-1; clone_size: .; cdr3_aa: CASSLAQTPQYF; cdr3_nt: TGCGCCAGCAGCTTGGCTCAGACTCCCCAGTATTTT
j_call: TRBJ2-1; d_call: .; v_call: TRBV11-1; clone_size: .; cdr3_aa: CASSLGASTGNEQFF; cdr3_nt: TGTGCCAGCAGCTTAGGGGCTAGTACGGGCAATGAGCAGTTCTTC
j_call: TRBJ2-7; d_call: .; v_call: TRBV5-1; clone_size: .; cdr3_aa: CASSHPESYEQYF; cdr3_nt: TGCGCCAGCAGCCACCCGGAATCCTACGAGCAGTACTTC
j_call: TRBJ2-7; d_call: .; v_call: TRBV7-2; clone_size: .; cdr3_aa: CASSFGGAGYEQYF; cdr3_nt: TGTGCCAGCAGCTTCGGCGGGGCCGGATACGAGCAGTACTTC
j_call: TRBJ1-5; d_call: .; v_call: TRBV2; clone_size: .; cdr3_aa: CASTTGSNQPQHF; cdr3_nt: TGTGCCAGCACGACAGGAAGCAATCAGCCCCAGCATTTT
j_call: TRBJ1-2; d_call: .; v_call: TRBV4-3; clone_size: many; cdr3_aa: CASSDVRGQSYYGYTF; cdr3_nt: TGCGCCAGCAGCGACGTAAGAGGACAGAGTTACTATGGCTACACCTTC
j_call: TRBJ2-1; d_call: TRBD2; v_call: TRBV10-3; clone_size: once; cdr3_aa: CAISMTSEYNEQFF; cdr3_nt: TGTGCCATCAGTATGACTAGCGAATACAATGAGCAGTTCTTC
j_call: TRBJ2-3; d_call: TRBD1; v_call: TRBV10-2; clone_size: .; cdr3_aa: CASSERTGTGGGTQYF; cdr3_nt: TGCGCCAGCAGTGAGCGGACCGGGACAGGGGGCGGTACGCAGTATTTT
j_call: TRBJ1-5; d_call: .; v_call: TRBV6-1; clone_size: .; cdr3_aa: CASSETGLRGNQPQHF; cdr3_nt: TGTGCCAGCAGTGAAACCGGACTAAGGGGCAATCAGCCCCAGCATTTT
j_call: TRBJ2-7; d_call: TRBD2; v_call: TRBV5-6; clone_size: .; cdr3_aa: CASSLNRGGRAGEQYF; cdr3_nt: TGTGCCAGCAGCTTGAACAGGGGCGGGAGGGCCGGGGAGCAGTACTTC
j_call: TRBJ2-3; d_call: TRBD2; v_call: TRBV11-3; clone_size: .; cdr3_aa: CASSPGGASTDTQYF; cdr3_nt: TGTGCCAGCAGCCCCGGGGGGGCCAGCACAGATACGCAGTATTTT
j_call: TRBJ1-4; d_call: .; v_call: TRBV28; clone_size: .; cdr3_aa: CASTVQRAFREKLFF; cdr3_nt: TGTGCCAGCACCGTACAGAGGGCGTTCAGGGAAAAACTGTTTTTT
j_call: TRBJ2-3; d_call: .; v_call: TRBV7-9; clone_size: .; cdr3_aa: CASSLGLRGQSTDTQYF; cdr3_nt: TGTGCCAGCAGCTTAGGTCTCCGGGGTCAATCCACAGATACGCAGTATTTT
j_call: TRBJ2-3; d_call: .; v_call: TRBV2; clone_size: .; cdr3_aa: CASSEGRRDTQYF; cdr3_nt: TGTGCCAGCAGTGAAGGTAGGAGAGATACGCAGTATTTT
j_call: TRBJ2-7; d_call: .; v_call: TRBV30; clone_size: once; cdr3_aa: CAWSLGQTQYF; cdr3_nt: TGTGCCTGGAGTCTGGGCCAAACTCAGTACTTC
j_call: TRBJ1-1; d_call: .; v_call: TRBV2; clone_size: few; cdr3_aa: CASRVEGNTEAFF; cdr3_nt: TGTGCCAGCAGGGTGGAGGGGAACACTGAAGCTTTCTTT
j_call: TRBJ2-3; d_call: .; v_call: TRBV4-1; clone_size: once; cdr3_aa: CASSQVFRDSDTQYF; cdr3_nt: TGCGCCAGCAGCCAAGTTTTCCGAGACAGCGATACGCAGTATTTT
j_call: TRBJ1-1; d_call: .; v_call: TRBV29-1; clone_size: .; cdr3_aa: CSVGNRGAEAFF; cdr3_nt: TGCAGCGTTGGTAACCGAGGCGCTGAAGCTTTCTTT
j_call: TRBJ1-2; d_call: .; v_call: TRBV11-2; clone_size: .; cdr3_aa: CASSFEMGVNGYTF; cdr3_nt: TGTGCCAGCAGCTTCGAAATGGGGGTAAATGGCTACACCTTC
j_call: TRBJ2-5; d_call: .; v_call: TRBV7-3; clone_size: .; cdr3_aa: CASSLEGLGTQYF; cdr3_nt: TGTGCCAGCAGCTTAGAAGGTCTCGGGACCCAGTACTTC
j_call: TRBJ1-2; d_call: .; v_call: TRBV6-5; clone_size: once; cdr3_aa: CASSYSRHGYGYTF; cdr3_nt: TGTGCCAGCAGTTACTCGAGACACGGCTATGGCTACACCTTC
j_call: TRBJ2-3; d_call: TRBD1; v_call: TRBV28; clone_size: .; cdr3_aa: CASSRTGLGDTQYF; cdr3_nt: TGTGCCAGCAGTAGGACAGGGTTAGGAGATACGCAGTATTTT
j_call: TRBJ2-7; d_call: TRBD1; v_call: TRBV7-3; clone_size: .; cdr3_aa: CASSPTGTGGGEQYF; cdr3_nt: TGTGCCAGCAGCCCGACCGGGACAGGGGGAGGCGAGCAGTACTTC
j_call: TRBJ1-2; d_call: .; v_call: TRBV19; clone_size: .; cdr3_aa: CASSIPGGSGYTF; cdr3_nt: TGTGCCAGTAGTATCCCGGGGGGAAGTGGCTACACCTTC
j_call: TRBJ1-2; d_call: TRBD1; v_call: TRBV7-9; clone_size: .; cdr3_aa: CASSLNRGDGYTF; cdr3_nt: TGTGCCAGCAGCTTAAACAGGGGGGATGGCTACACCTTC
j_call: TRBJ2-3; d_call: TRBD2; v_call: TRBV5-1; clone_size: once; cdr3_aa: CASSLDPTSGRSTDTQYF; cdr3_nt: TGCGCCAGCAGCTTGGACCCCACTAGCGGGAGAAGCACAGATACGCAGTATTTT
j_call: TRBJ1-5; d_call: .; v_call: TRBV28; clone_size: .; cdr3_aa: CASSPTPPGSQHQPQHF; cdr3_nt: TGTGCCAGCAGTCCTACCCCCCCGGGCTCTCAGCATCAGCCCCAGCATTTT
j_call: TRBJ1-2; d_call: .; v_call: TRBV15; clone_size: .; cdr3_aa: CATSRDLGGGGGYTF; cdr3_nt: TGTGCCACCAGCAGAGATCTGGGGGGCGGAGGGGGCTACACCTTC
j_call: TRBJ1-2; d_call: .; v_call: TRBV30; clone_size: once; cdr3_aa: CAWSSNSNRLNYGCTF; cdr3_nt: TGTGCCTGGAGTTCTAATTCGAACAGGCTTAACTATGGCTGCACCTTC
j_call: TRBJ2-6; d_call: .; v_call: TRBV2; clone_size: .; cdr3_aa: CASRPKSSGANVLTF; cdr3_nt: TGTGCCAGCAGACCCAAAAGCTCTGGGGCCAACGTCCTGACTTTC
j_call: TRBJ1-4; d_call: .; v_call: TRBV5-1; clone_size: .; cdr3_aa: CASSLGPSLGITNEKLFF; cdr3_nt: TGCGCCAGCAGCTTGGGACCGTCCCTTGGCATCACTAATGAAAAACTGTTTTTT